This T cell receptor (beta chain) originates from a study of radiation and T cells in renal cell carcinoma. Clones were sequenced by immunoSEQ multiplex PCR, and TCRdb holds only the in-frame ones, with some missing. The sample shows roughly 58,000 clones, 60% to 85% of them seen only once. The CDR3 covers 19 residues. Germline CDR1 reads LNHDA; CDR2 reads SQIVND (reference sequence). J gave up 3 bases and V 2 bases, and 14 bases lay outside the gene matches. Described time point: blood 4 weeks post-SBRT, at nephrectomy. The sample's treatment: 15 Gy SBRT to primary tumor, nephrectomy 4 weeks later. Nephrectomy followed 15 Gy stereotactic body radiation by 4 weeks. Serial blood draws occurred at baseline and 2 and 4 weeks post-SBRT. Details on this clone: The antigen is not known.

Study outcomes and limitations: In blood, top tumor clones expanded by 2 weeks, shrinking by 4. Without pretreatment biopsies, baseline tumor clonotype presence was undetermined.

The chain carries TRBV19 and TRBJ1-4; 8 nucleotides match TRBD1. The TCR comes from a man in his 60s with renal cell carcinoma. Sequenced material: blood, taken from a patient whose treatment included radiotherapy and nephrectomy. The CDR3, as DNA: TGTGCCAGTAGTATAACCATGACAGGGGTAATCATAGCTAATGAAAAACTGTTTTTT. Translation gives CASSITMTGVIIANEKLFF. Looking up the rest from reference TRBV19 and TRBJ1-4 gives the full variable domain: DGGITQSPKYLFRKEGQNVTLSCEQNLNHDAMYWYRQDPGQGLRLIYYSQIVNDFQKGDIAEGYSVSREKKESFPLTVTSAQKNPTAFYLCASSITMTGVIIANEKLFFGSGTQLSVL.